Below, 17 T cell receptor beta chains from the same sample are listed, as sequenced in a study of control samples from healthy donors and cancer patients. Using immunoSEQ multiplex PCR, the repertoire was profiled, and TCRdb retains in-frame clones only, with some absent. Of 75,000 to 95,000 clones detected, more than 80% appear once; the ten largest clones hold over 1.3%. Sequenced sample: blood. These receptors came from a woman under 40 in good health.

CDR3 DNA sequence: TGTGCCAGCAGTTACCGGACAGGGCGCAATCAGCCCCAGCATTTT. Amino acids: CASSYRTGRNQPQHF. The chain joins TRBV6-2 or TRBV6-3 to TRBJ1-5, with 8 bases fitting TRBD1. The CDR3 is 15 residues long. V lost 2 bases and J lost 2; bases outside the gene matches: 2. Germline V CDR1 and CDR2: MNHEY, SVGEGT.

The chain uses TRBV10-1 and TRBJ2-2; 10 bases match TRBD2. The CDR3 is made up of 17 amino acids. Trimming took 2 bases from V and 2 from J; bases not matched to a gene: 5. Per germline, CDR1 WNHNN and CDR2 SYGVQD (reference sequence). Written as DNA, the CDR3 is TGCGCCAGCAGTGAGGCCGGACTAGCGGCTAACACCGGGGAGCTGTTTTTT. Translated, it gives CASSEAGLAANTGELFF.

The rearrangement links TRBV15 to TRBJ2-2; TRBD1 might be the D (5 bases). This CDR3 has 16 amino acids. The ends were cut back, 0 bases at V and 3 bases at J, with 11 bases in the middle. Germline CDR1 LNHNV, CDR2 YYDKDF (reference sequence). The DNA for the CDR3 is TGTGCCACCAGCAGAGATCCAGGGTCGTACACCGGGGAGCTGTTTTTT. This sequence encodes CATSRDPGSYTGELFF.

The chain links TRBV15 to TRBJ2-5; D is possibly TRBD1 (6 bases). The CDR3 length is 16 residues. The ends were cut back, 1 base at V and 5 bases at J, with 17 bases in the middle. The germline gives CDR1 LNHNV, CDR2 YYDKDF (reference sequence). The CDR3 DNA reads TGTGCCACCAGCAGAGTAGTCACAGGGAAGGGGGAGACCCAGTACTTC. It codes for CATSRVVTGKGETQYF.

The genes are TRBV4-1 and TRBJ2-2; 8 bases align to TRBD2. Per germline, CDR1 MGHRA and CDR2 YSYEKL. V was pared by 4 bases and J by 6 bases, with 10 bases of the junction left unmatched. The CDR3 length is 16 residues. The CDR3 is CASSRGGRGDSGELFF. CDR3 DNA: TGCGCCAGCAGCCGTGGCGGGCGGGGGGACTCCGGGGAGCTGTTTTTT.

The chain recombines TRBV13 with TRBJ2-4; 13 bases match TRBD2. V was clipped by 5 bases and J by 0 bases; unmatched bases: 10. The CDR3 totals 19 residues. Germline CDR1 PRHDT, CDR2 FYEKMQ (reference sequence). The CDR3 DNA reads as TGTGCCAGCAGCGGCCAGGGACTAGCGGGATGGTTAGCCAAAAACATTCAGTACTTC. Translated: CASSGQGLAGWLAKNIQYF.

This chain uses TRBV7-9 with TRBJ1-1; D may be TRBD1 (5 bases). V lost 5 bases and J lost 2, with 21 bases in between. The CDR3 extends over 17 amino acids. Germline V CDR1 and CDR2: SEHNR, FQNEAQ (reference sequence). CDR3 sequence: CASSGDRKGALNTEAFF. The CDR3 bases are TGTGCCAGCAGCGGGGACCGAAAGGGAGCCTTAAACACTGAAGCTTTCTTT.

The rearrangement links TRBV27 to TRBJ1-4; D not resolved. The CDR3 length is 14 residues. Germline CDR1 reads MNHEY; CDR2 reads SMNVEV (reference sequence). Deletions cut 7 bases from V and 0 bases from J, with 9 bases between. DNA for the CDR3: TGTGCCAGCATGTCGCTGGCAACTAATGAAAAACTGTTTTTT. Translation: CASMSLATNEKLFF.

The chain employs TRBV5-1 and TRBJ2-1, with D perhaps matching TRBD2 (6 bases). The length of the CDR3 is 15 residues. V gave up 3 bases and J gave up 4 bases, with 14 bases separating them. In germline, CDR1 is SGHRS, CDR2 YFSETQ. The CDR3 DNA is TGCGCCAGCAGCTGGAGCGGGTTTTCTTACAATGAGCAGTTCTTC. This encodes CASSWSGFSYNEQFF. The whole variable domain, filled in from reference TRBV5-1 and TRBJ2-1, reads KAGVTQTPRYLIKTRGQQVTLSCSPISGHRSVSWYQQTPGQGLQFLFEYFSETQRNKGNFPGRFSGRQFSNSRSEMNVSTLELGDSALYLCASSWSGFSYNEQFFGPGTRLTVL.

V is TRBV9 and J is TRBJ2-6; tentatively, D is TRBD1 (6 bases). The V gene's germline CDR1 is SGDLS and CDR2 YYNGEE. The CDR3 is 16 residues long. V shed 6 bases and J shed 4 bases, with 17 bases lying between them. In DNA form, the CDR3 reads TGTGCCAGCAACAGGGCCGATAATATCGGGGCCAACGTCCTGACTTTC. This encodes CASNRADNIGANVLTF.

The gene calls are TRBV7-2 and TRBJ1-1; no clear D gene. Trimming pared 2 bases from V and 8 bases from J, leaving 9 bases between. The germline gives CDR1 SGHTA, CDR2 FQGNSA. CDR3 length: 12 residues. CDR3 nucleotide sequence: TGTGCCAGCAGCTTATTGGATACCGAAGCTTTCTTT. Translation gives CASSLLDTEAFF.

The genes are TRBV11-3 and TRBJ2-1; D remains unclear. The germline gives CDR1 SGHNT, CDR2 YENEEA. Trimming cost V 5 bases and J 5 bases, with 13 bases left between them. CDR3 length: 14 residues. The CDR3 DNA sequence: TGTGCCAGCAGCAGGCACCCGAGTAACAATGAGCAGTTCTTC. Translated, it gives CASSRHPSNNEQFF.

The V and J genes are TRBV24-1 and TRBJ2-5, with TRBD1 identical over 10 bases. In germline, CDR1 is KGHDR, CDR2 SFDVKD. The CDR3 sequence is 16 residues long. V shed 5 bases and J 0 bases; nucleotides not matched to a gene: 5. CDR3 coding DNA: TGTGCCACCAGTGCGACCGGGACAGGGGACCAAGAGACCCAGTACTTC. Translation gives CATSATGTGDQETQYF.

The chain is built from TRBV5-3 and TRBJ2-7; 7 positions agree with TRBD2. TRBV5-3 is an ORF; its function is uncertain. The CDR3 is made up of 13 amino acids. V shed 4 bases, J shed 2 bases, and the junction held 3 bases outside the gene matches. The CDR3, as DNA: TGTGCCAGAAGCCCAGGGAGGGCCTACGAGCAGTACTTC. Translated, it gives CARSPGRAYEQYF.

The chain recombines TRBV6-5 with TRBJ1-5; D may be TRBD1 (5 bases). This CDR3 comprises 15 residues. V was trimmed by 2 bases and J by 4 bases, leaving 12 bases between them. Germline V gene data show CDR1 as MNHEY and CDR2 as SVGAGI. CDR3 bases: TGTGCCAGCAGTTACAAGCAGGGCGGGAATCAGCCCCAGCATTTT. Amino acids: CASSYKQGGNQPQHF.

This clone was counted a single time. The chain has TRBV3-1 (or the pseudogene TRBV3-2) and TRBJ2-3, with D possibly being TRBD1 (5 bases). V gave up 4 bases and J gave up 0 bases, with 8 bases separating them. This CDR3 is built from 14 residues. Germline-derived CDR1 and CDR2 are LGHDT and YNNKEL (reference sequence). CDR3 in DNA: TGTGCCAGCAGCCGGACATCTAGCACAGATACGCAGTATTTT. Translated, it gives CASSRTSSTDTQYF.

This clone has only one observation. The genes are TRBV29-1 and TRBJ1-1, with D possibly matching TRBD1 (5 bases). V dropped 5 bases and J dropped 7 bases, with 20 bases sitting between them. Germline lookup yields CDR1 SQVTM and CDR2 ANQGSEA. The CDR3 consists of 14 residues. This chain's CDR3 is CSVTSSTARVEAFF. The DNA of the CDR3 is TGCAGCGTTACTTCCTCGACAGCCCGAGTTGAAGCTTTCTTT.